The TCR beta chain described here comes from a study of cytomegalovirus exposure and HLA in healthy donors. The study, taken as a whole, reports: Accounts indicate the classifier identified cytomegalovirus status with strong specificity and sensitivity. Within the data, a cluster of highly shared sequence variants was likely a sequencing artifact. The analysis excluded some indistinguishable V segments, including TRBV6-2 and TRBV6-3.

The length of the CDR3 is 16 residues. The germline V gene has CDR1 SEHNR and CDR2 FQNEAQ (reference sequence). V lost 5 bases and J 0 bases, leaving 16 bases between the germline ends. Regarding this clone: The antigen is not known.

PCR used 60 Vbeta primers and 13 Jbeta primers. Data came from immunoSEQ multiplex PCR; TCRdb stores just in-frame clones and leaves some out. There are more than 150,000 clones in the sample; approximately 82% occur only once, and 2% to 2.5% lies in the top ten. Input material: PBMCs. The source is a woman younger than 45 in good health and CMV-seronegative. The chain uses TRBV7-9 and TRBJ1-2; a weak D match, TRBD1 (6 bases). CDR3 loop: CASSPGTSEANYGYTF. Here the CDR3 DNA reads TGTGCCAGCAGCCCGGGGACATCTGAGGCTAACTATGGCTACACCTTC. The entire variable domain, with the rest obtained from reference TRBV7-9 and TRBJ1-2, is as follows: DTGVSQNPRHKITKRGQNVTFRCDPISEHNRLYWYRQTLGQGPEFLTYFQNEAQLEKSRLLSDRFSAERPKGSFSTLEIQRTEQGDSAMYLCASSPGTSEANYGYTFGSGTRLTVV.